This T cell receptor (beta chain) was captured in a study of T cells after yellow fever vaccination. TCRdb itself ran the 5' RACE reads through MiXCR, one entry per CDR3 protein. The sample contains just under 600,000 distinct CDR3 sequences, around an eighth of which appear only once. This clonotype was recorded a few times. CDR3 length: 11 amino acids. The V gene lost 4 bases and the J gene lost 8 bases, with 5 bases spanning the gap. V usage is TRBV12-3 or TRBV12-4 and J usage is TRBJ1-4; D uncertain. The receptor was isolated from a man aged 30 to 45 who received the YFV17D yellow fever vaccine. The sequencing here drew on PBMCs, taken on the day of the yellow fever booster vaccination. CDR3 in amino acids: CASSSGEKLFF. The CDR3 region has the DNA TGTGCCAGCAGTTCAGGAGAAAAACTGTTTTTT.